The rows below give T cell receptor beta chains drawn from one sample of a study of OX40 agonist ivuxolimab in advanced cancers. Using immunoSEQ multiplex PCR, the repertoire was profiled, and TCRdb retains in-frame clones only, with some absent. This sample has tens of thousands of clones, with around 94% found just once. The sample was CD4+ or CD8+ T cells sorted from blood, taken in a trial of the OX40 agonist ivuxolimab. The receptor set was obtained from an adult with an advanced solid tumor such as melanoma, head and neck, liver or kidney cancer. Each CDR3 is given with its conserved first and last residue. A D gene is named only where the DNA matches it firmly. Some rows have no size entry. The others give once, few or many, or a class for an expanded clone.

D	V	J	size	CDR3	DNA
NA	TRBV6-5	TRBJ2-5	NA	CASSSADWPQETQYF	TGTGCCAGCAGTTCCGCGGACTGGCCCCAAGAGACCCAGTACTTC
NA	TRBV5-1	TRBJ2-1	NA	CASSWTLGNEQFF	TGCGCCAGCAGCTGGACACTGGGGAATGAGCAGTTCTTC
NA	TRBV5-6	TRBJ1-1	once	CASSLEGERADTEAFF	TGTGCCAGCAGCTTAGAAGGTGAGAGAGCGGACACTGAAGCTTTCTTT
TRBD1	TRBV9	TRBJ2-5	NA	CASSVGTGGLSETQYF	TGTGCCAGCAGCGTCGGGACAGGGGGACTTTCAGAGACCCAGTACTTC
NA	TRBV5-4	TRBJ2-5	NA	CASSLEGYQETQYF	TGTGCCAGCAGCTTGGAAGGCTACCAAGAGACCCAGTACTTC
NA	TRBV28	TRBJ1-3	NA	CASSSGQGVSGRSGNTIYF	TGTGCCAGCAGTTCTGGGCAGGGCGTCTCCGGTCGGTCTGGAAACACCATATATTTT
TRBD2	TRBV7-3	TRBJ2-3	NA	CASSLGPGLADTDTQYF	TGTGCCAGCAGCTTAGGTCCGGGACTAGCGGACACAGATACGCAGTATTTT
NA	TRBV15	TRBJ1-1	NA	CATSIRHPNTEAFF	TGTGCCACCAGCATTCGACACCCGAACACTGAAGCTTTCTTT
NA	TRBV27	TRBJ1-2	NA	CASSLYPGEVGYTF	TGTGCCAGCAGTTTATATCCAGGGGAGGTTGGCTACACCTTC
TRBD1	TRBV7-9	TRBJ2-7	once	CASSSSRDRVGYEQYF	TGTGCCAGCAGCTCGTCCCGGGACAGGGTGGGCTACGAGCAGTACTTC
TRBD2	TRBV6-4	TRBJ2-6	NA	CASSLGTSGTGANVLTF	TGTGCCAGCAGTCTGGGGACTAGCGGGACTGGGGCCAACGTCCTGACTTTC
NA	TRBV5-1	TRBJ2-7	NA	CASSFEGRESSSYEQYF	TGCGCCAGCAGCTTCGAAGGTCGGGAGTCAAGCTCCTACGAGCAGTACTTC
TRBD1	TRBV5-1	TRBJ2-7	NA	CASSPGQGVWEQYF	TGCGCCAGCAGCCCGGGACAGGGAGTTTGGGAGCAGTACTTC
TRBD1	TRBV9	TRBJ1-4	NA	CASSTGGNEKLFF	TGTGCCAGCTCGACAGGGGGTAATGAAAAACTGTTTTTT
NA	TRBV5-4	TRBJ2-3	NA	CASSPPGDTDTQYF	TGTGCCAGCAGCCCTCCGGGGGACACAGATACGCAGTATTTT
NA	TRBV11-2	TRBJ1-4	NA	CASSLEGRLLGEKLFF	TGTGCCAGCAGCTTAGAGGGACGGCTCCTGGGGGAAAAACTGTTTTTT
NA	TRBV5-6	TRBJ2-1	NA	CASSLGNNEQFF	TGTGCCAGCAGCTTGGGGAACAATGAGCAGTTCTTC
TRBD2	TRBV9	TRBJ2-3	NA	CASSVLAGPDMGTQYF	TGTGCCAGCAGCGTCCTAGCGGGGCCGGACATGGGTACGCAGTATTTT
TRBD1	TRBV15	TRBJ1-1	NA	CATSRDPTGTSAEAFF	TGTGCCACCAGCAGAGATCCGACAGGGACTAGCGCTGAAGCTTTCTTT
TRBD2	TRBV14	TRBJ2-1	once	CASSQVGEGRDEQFF	TGTGCCAGCAGCCAAGTTGGCGAAGGGAGGGATGAGCAGTTCTTC
NA	TRBV5-4	TRBJ1-1	NA	CASTPQQGTAFF	TGTGCCAGCACCCCTCAACAGGGTACAGCTTTCTTT
TRBD2	TRBV4-2	TRBJ2-6	NA	CASSPTSGPALGANVLTF	TGTGCCAGCAGCCCGACTAGCGGGCCGGCGTTAGGGGCCAACGTCCTGACTTTC
TRBD2	TRBV11-2	TRBJ2-1	NA	CASSPMGGVGNEQFF	TGTGCCAGCAGCCCCATGGGGGGGGTAGGCAATGAGCAGTTCTTC
NA	TRBV19	TRBJ2-7	NA	CASSNGQLYEQYF	TGTGCCAGTAGTAACGGACAGCTCTACGAGCAGTACTTC
NA	TRBV4-1	TRBJ1-5	NA	CASSHTVRAGQPQHF	TGCGCCAGCAGTCATACGGTCAGGGCGGGTCAGCCCCAGCATTTT
NA	TRBV27	TRBJ2-7	NA	CASSQGRGEQYF	TGTGCCAGCAGTCAGGGGAGGGGAGAGCAGTACTTC
NA	TRBV27	TRBJ2-7	NA	CASSLYGGRNEQYF	TGTGCCAGCAGTTTATATGGAGGGCGGAACGAGCAGTACTTC
NA	TRBV6-4	TRBJ2-7	NA	CASSDPLRSSSYEQYF	TGTGCCAGCAGTGACCCCCTTCGATCGAGCTCCTACGAGCAGTACTTC
TRBD2	TRBV19	TRBJ2-7	NA	CASSLRTGTSGVVPYEQYF	TGTGCCAGTAGTCTACGCACCGGGACTAGCGGGGTCGTCCCCTACGAGCAGTACTTC
NA	TRBV4-1	TRBJ1-5	NA	CASSQSPGRGNQPQHF	TGCGCCAGCAGCCAGTCGCCGGGACGGGGCAATCAGCCCCAGCATTTT
NA	TRBV6-4	TRBJ2-7	NA	CASTAADSGEQYF	TGTGCCAGCACAGCCGCGGATTCGGGCGAGCAGTACTTC
NA	TRBV11-2	TRBJ1-2	NA	CASSLDFRDKGYTF	TGTGCCAGCAGCTTAGATTTCCGGGATAAAGGCTACACCTTC
NA	TRBV14	TRBJ1-3	NA	CASSQGSSGNTIYF	TGTGCCAGCAGCCAAGGAAGCTCTGGAAACACCATATATTTT
NA	TRBV4-2	TRBJ1-3	NA	CASSQESTAWGTDGNTIYF	TGTGCCAGCAGCCAAGAGTCTACAGCGTGGGGGACCGATGGAAACACCATATATTTT
TRBD2	TRBV5-6	TRBJ2-7	NA	CASKAGGGGSYEQYF	TGTGCCAGCAAGGCGGGTGGCGGGGGTTCCTACGAGCAGTACTTC
NA	TRBV5-1	TRBJ2-2	NA	CASGTHGWANTGELFF	TGCGCCAGCGGAACCCATGGTTGGGCGAACACCGGGGAGCTGTTTTTT
NA	TRBV10-3	TRBJ2-5	once	CAIRENRASETQYF	TGTGCCATCAGGGAGAACAGGGCCTCGGAGACCCAGTACTTC
TRBD1	TRBV6-5	TRBJ1-2	NA	CATLPGQGSNYGYTF	TGTGCCACCCTACCGGGACAGGGCTCTAACTATGGCTACACCTTC
NA	TRBV6-6	TRBJ2-7	NA	CASTARPSASYEQYF	TGTGCCAGCACCGCCCGTCCTAGCGCCTCCTACGAGCAGTACTTC
NA	TRBV14	TRBJ1-4	NA	CASSPTINRGSTNEKLFF	TGTGCCAGCAGCCCGACCATTAACCGGGGTTCAACTAATGAAAAACTGTTTTTT
NA	TRBV27	TRBJ1-1	NA	CASSLSGGGGTEAFF	TGTGCCAGCAGTTTATCGGGCGGGGGGGGCACTGAAGCTTTCTTT
NA	TRBV4-3	TRBJ1-5	NA	CASSQDSAGQSNQPQHF	TGCGCCAGCAGCCAAGATTCGGCGGGGCAGAGCAATCAGCCCCAGCATTTT
TRBD2	TRBV7-9	TRBJ2-1	NA	CASSLVPGGGAYNEQFF	TGTGCCAGCAGCTTAGTCCCGGGGGGAGGGGCCTACAATGAGCAGTTCTTC
NA	TRBV9	TRBJ2-5	NA	CASSVGGIQETQYF	TGTGCCAGCAGCGTAGGGGGGATCCAAGAGACCCAGTACTTC
NA	TRBV7-8	TRBJ1-2	NA	CASSTPDPPEGGYGYTF	TGTGCCAGCAGCACACCAGACCCTCCGGAGGGTGGATATGGCTACACCTTC